One sample yielded the 32 T cell receptor beta chains listed below, sequenced in a study of identical twins. TCRdb reanalysed the 5' RACE reads using MiXCR and keeps one entry per CDR3 protein. Found here are 410,000 or so distinct CDR3 sequences, about 18% of them singletons; the top ten hold 10% to 15%. Sequenced sample: naive T cells sorted from blood. The receptors derive from a man aged 50 to 60 in good health.

This clonotype was counted between two and nine times. J is TRBJ2-7 and V is TRBV5-1; 12 bases are a match to TRBD1. This CDR3 region has 15 residues. V dropped 4 bases and J dropped 3; count of bases not matched to a gene: 5. From germline, CDR1 is SGHRS and CDR2 YFSETQ. Here the CDR3 reads CASSKGTGGIYEQYF. The CDR3 region has the DNA TGCGCCAGCAGCAAAGGGACAGGGGGCATCTACGAGCAGTACTTC.

The genes are TRBV6-1 and TRBJ2-5; 9 bases are shared with TRBD2. After removal of 7 bases from V and 5 bases from J, the junction contained 11 bases not matched to a gene. CDR3 length: 15 residues. Germline CDR1 reads MNHNS; CDR2 reads SASEGT. The CDR3 DNA reads as TGTGCCAGCAAGGGAGCGGGACTAGCTCTGGAGACCCAGTACTTC. Translating it yields CASKGAGLALETQYF.

The chain joins TRBV15 to TRBJ1-3; no firm D call. The germline CDR1 and CDR2 sequences are LNHNV and YYDKDF (reference sequence). The CDR3 sequence is 13 residues long. V was trimmed by 4 bases and J by 4 bases, leaving 8 bases between them. In DNA form, the CDR3 reads TGTGCCACCAGCACAATAATCGGAAACACCATATATTTT. Protein sequence: CATSTIIGNTIYF.

This clonotype was seen ten or more times. The chain couples TRBV20-1 to TRBJ2-3; D not certain. The CDR3 runs 14 residues. V lost 1 base to trimming and J lost 6 bases, with 14 bases between them. Germline CDR1 and CDR2: DFQATT and SNEGSKA (reference sequence). The CDR3 spells CSARVSLRGDTQYF. CDR3 nucleotides: TGCAGTGCTAGAGTCTCGTTAAGAGGCGATACGCAGTATTTT.

This clonotype was recorded at least ten times. This chain connects TRBV5-6 to TRBJ2-1; 10 nucleotides align to TRBD2. CDR3 length: 16 residues. With V trimmed by 3 bases and J by 5 bases, 8 bases remained unmatched. The germline V gene has CDR1 SGHDT and CDR2 YYEEEE. The CDR3 here is CASSSTGTSVNNEQFF. For the CDR3, the DNA is TGTGCCAGCAGCTCAACCGGGACTAGCGTCAACAATGAGCAGTTCTTC.

The gene calls are TRBV19 and TRBJ2-7; 7 bases fit TRBD1. Germline V gene data show CDR1 as LNHDA and CDR2 as SQIVND (reference sequence). The CDR3 consists of 13 residues. V was pared by 3 bases and J by 3 bases, with 2 bases of the junction left unmatched. CDR3 nucleotides: TGTGCCAGTAGTATCGACAGGGACTACGAGCAGTACTTC. Its protein product is CASSIDRDYEQYF.

This chain connects TRBV20-1 to TRBJ1-5; D is possibly TRBD1 (5 bases). The V and J ends lost 0 bases and 6 bases respectively, with 15 bases between them. This CDR3 is 15 amino acids long. Per the germline V gene, CDR1 is DFQATT and CDR2 is SNEGSKA (reference sequence). The CDR3 region has the DNA TGCAGTGCTAGAGATCACCAGGGTGGGAGTCAGCCCCAGCATTTT. It is translated as CSARDHQGGSQPQHF.

This clonotype was recorded many times. The V call is TRBV20-1, the J call TRBJ2-3, with D unclear. The CDR3 loop spans 14 amino acids. Trimming cost V 6 bases and J 0 bases, with 13 bases left between them. CDR1 is DFQATT and CDR2 is SNEGSKA in the germline V gene (reference sequence). The CDR3 spells CSAAPSGSTDTQYF. The CDR3 DNA sequence: TGCAGTGCCGCCCCCTCGGGTAGCACAGATACGCAGTATTTT.

This clonotype was counted a few times. V is TRBV14 and J is TRBJ2-1; TRBD2 aligns across 8 bases. Per germline, CDR1 SGHDN and CDR2 FVKESK. The CDR3 consists of 16 residues. The V and J ends lost 4 bases and 2 bases, in that order; junction bases with no gene match: 7. The chain's CDR3 is CASSRTGTSTYNEQFF. The CDR3 DNA follows: TGTGCCAGCAGCCGAACCGGGACTAGTACCTACAATGAGCAGTTCTTC.

This clonotype came up a few times. The chain combines TRBV7-9 with TRBJ2-1; the match to TRBD2 covers 7 bases. The germline CDR1 and CDR2 sequences are SEHNR and FQNEAQ (reference sequence). The CDR3 contains 15 residues. Losses at the gene ends were 8 bases for V and 2 bases for J; bases not matched to a gene: 9. The chain's CDR3 is CASGGSPGTYNEQFF. The CDR3 DNA sequence: TGTGCCAGCGGCGGGAGTCCAGGCACCTACAATGAGCAGTTCTTC.

This clonotype was seen more than once but under ten times. The chain employs TRBV20-1 and TRBJ2-1; 10 positions agree with TRBD2. The CDR3 runs to 18 residues. Germline CDR1 is DFQATT and CDR2 is SNEGSKA (reference sequence). The ends lost 0 bases at V and 4 bases at J; junction bases unmatched: 12. The chain's CDR3 is CSARDELVAGGPYNEQFF. The DNA of the CDR3 is TGCAGTGCTAGAGATGAGTTGGTAGCGGGAGGACCTTACAATGAGCAGTTCTTC.

This clonotype has only a few counts. This chain joins TRBV2 and TRBJ2-3, with 10 bases identical to TRBD2. This CDR3 is 15 amino acids long. J was trimmed by 4 bases and V by 6 bases; bases with no gene match: 7. Per germline, CDR1 SNHLY and CDR2 FYNNEI. Written as DNA, the CDR3 is TGTGCCAGCAGCAGGACTAGCGGTGAGGCAGATACGCAGTATTTT. It translates to CASSRTSGEADTQYF. Combining the CDR3 with reference TRBV2 and TRBJ2-3 gives the whole variable domain EPEVTQTPSHQVTQMGQEVILRCVPISNHLYFYWYRQILGQKVEFLVSFYNNEISEKSEIFDDQFSVERPDGSNFTLKIRSTKLEDSAMYFCASSRTSGEADTQYFGPGTRLTVL.

This clonotype appeared many times. The V gene is TRBV4-2, the J gene TRBJ2-3, with TRBD2 as a possible D gene (6 bases). Per the germline V gene, CDR1 is LGHNA and CDR2 is YNFKEQ. V gave up 6 bases and J gave up 0 bases, with 13 bases separating them. The CDR3 covers 15 residues. CDR3 nucleotides: TGTGCCAGCAGTCGGGACTCTGTAAGCACAGATACGCAGTATTTT. This codes for CASSRDSVSTDTQYF.

This chain uses TRBV7-2 with TRBJ2-7; D might be TRBD2 (6 bases). From germline, CDR1 is SGHTA and CDR2 FQGNSA. Trimming left V 0 bases short and J 6 bases short, with 15 bases between. The CDR3 length is 15 residues. CDR3 in amino acids: CASSLASGVFSEQYF. The DNA of the CDR3 is TGTGCCAGCAGCTTAGCTTCGGGAGTTTTTAGCGAGCAGTACTTC.

This CDR3 is CASSLQGEVEKLFF. CDR3 nucleotides: TGCGCCAGCAGTTTACAGGGAGAGGTTGAAAAACTGTTTTTT. The J gene is TRBJ1-4, the V gene TRBV10-2; tentative D call: TRBD1 (6 bases). Trimming shortened V by 5 bases and J by 7 bases, and 14 bases separated the two germline ends. Looked up from germline, CDR1 is WSHSY and CDR2 is SAAADI. The length of the CDR3 is 14 residues.

This chain connects TRBV28 to TRBJ1-1; TRBD1 matches 7 bases. From germline, CDR1 is MDHEN and CDR2 SYDVKM. The length of the CDR3 is 15 residues. Trimming at V came to 4 bases and at J to 4 bases, leaving 9 bases not matched to a gene. The CDR3 loop is CASSSPGQVSTEAFF. The CDR3 nucleotides read TGTGCCAGCAGTTCCCCCGGACAGGTGAGCACTGAAGCTTTCTTT.

The CDR3 DNA follows: TGTGCCACCCAAACAGACAACACAGATACGCAGTATTTT. Translating it yields CATQTDNTDTQYF. The chain is built from TRBV28 and TRBJ2-3; D remains unclear. Trimming cost V 10 bases and J 2 bases, with 13 bases left between them. Germline assignment: CDR1 MDHEN and CDR2 SYDVKM. This CDR3 has 13 amino acids.

The V call is TRBV11-2, the J call TRBJ1-3, with a tentative D call TRBD1 (6 bases). There are 16 residues in the CDR3. Trimming pared 7 bases from V and 0 bases from J, leaving 16 bases between. Per germline, CDR1 SGHAT and CDR2 FQNNGV. CDR3 sequence: CASTNPTGRSGNTIYF. The DNA for the CDR3 is TGTGCCAGCACCAACCCGACAGGCCGCTCTGGAAACACCATATATTTT. The full variable domain, in which reference TRBV11-2 and TRBJ1-3 provide the parts outside the CDR3, is EAGVAQSPRYKIIEKRQSVAFWCNPISGHATLYWYQQILGQGPKLLIQFQNNGVVDDSQLPKDRFSAERLKGVDSTLKIQPAKLEDSAVYLCASTNPTGRSGNTIYFGEGSWLTVV.

This clonotype was counted only a few times. The V call is TRBV20-1, the J call TRBJ1-5; a possible D gene is TRBD1 (5 bases). Trimming removed 4 bases at V and 1 base at J, with 8 bases between. The germline V gene encodes CDR1 DFQATT and CDR2 SNEGSKA (reference sequence). CDR3 size: 13 residues. CDR3 DNA sequence: TGCAGTGCTAAGGAGGGGAGCAATCAGCCCCAGCATTTT. As protein: CSAKEGSNQPQHF.

The rearrangement joins TRBV6-2 or TRBV6-3 to TRBJ1-5; no clear D gene. This CDR3 comprises 15 residues. Between the trimmed V and J ends, which lost 0 bases and 3 bases, there was a span of 9 bases. Germline-derived CDR1 and CDR2 are MNHEY and SVGEGT. The CDR3 loop reads CASSYSYSANQPQHF. The CDR3 coding sequence is TGTGCCAGCAGTTACTCGTACAGCGCCAATCAGCCCCAGCATTTT.

This clonotype was counted only a few times. The chain combines TRBV6-1 with TRBJ1-5; TRBD1 is a possible D gene (6 bases). Germline V lookup: CDR1 MNHNS, CDR2 SASEGT. CDR3 size: 14 residues. V was cut by 7 bases and J by 6 bases, with 16 bases left in between. Written as DNA, the CDR3 is TGTGCCAGCACCCTCAGCCTAGGGGGTCAGCCCCAGCATTTT. Translation: CASTLSLGGQPQHF.

The genes are TRBV6-5 and TRBJ2-7, with 9 bases that match TRBD1. Germline V gene data show CDR1 as MNHEY and CDR2 as SVGAGI. The CDR3 runs 16 residues. V lost 2 bases to trimming and J lost 5 bases; unmatched junction nucleotides: 10. As DNA, the CDR3 is TGTGCCAGCAGTTACCCGGGGACAGGGACCGACAACGAGCAGTACTTC. This codes for CASSYPGTGTDNEQYF.

This sequence joins TRBV12-3 or TRBV12-4 and TRBJ1-6; D gene uncertain. This CDR3 comprises 15 residues. V was trimmed by 5 bases and J by 0 bases, leaving 8 bases between them. The CDR3 is CASSTELSYNSPLHF. The CDR3 region has the DNA TGTGCCAGCAGTACAGAGCTCTCCTATAATTCACCCCTCCACTTT.

This clonotype occurred a few times. This rearrangement joins TRBV7-8 to TRBJ1-5; a weak D match, TRBD1 (6 bases). CDR3 length: 16 amino acids. V lost 5 bases and J lost 5, with 19 bases in between. Germline lookup yields CDR1 SGHVS and CDR2 FQNEAQ. CDR3 DNA: TGTGCCAGCAGCGAGGCGGGGGGCGCAGGTCATCAGCCCCAGCATTTT. As protein: CASSEAGGAGHQPQHF. The whole variable domain, remainder taken from reference TRBV7-8 and TRBJ1-5, is GAGVSQSPRYKVAKRGQDVALRCDPISGHVSLFWYQQALGQGPEFLTYFQNEAQLDKSGLPSDRFFAERPEGSVSTLKIQRTQQEDSAVYLCASSEAGGAGHQPQHFGDGTRLSIL.

This chain connects TRBV3-1 to TRBJ2-3; 9 positions match TRBD2. After removal of 1 base from V and 2 bases from J, the junction contained 13 bases not matched to a gene. This CDR3 spans 19 amino acids. CDR1 and CDR2 (germline): LGHDT, YNNKEL (reference sequence). CDR3 DNA sequence: TGTGCCAGCAGCCAAGTCCCCCTACTGACTAGCGGATACACAGATACGCAGTATTTT. The encoded protein is CASSQVPLLTSGYTDTQYF.

This clonotype came up many times. The chain recombines TRBV10-3 with TRBJ2-7; D may match TRBD1 or TRBD2 (6 bases each). CDR1 is ENHRY, CDR2 SYGVKD, per germline. This CDR3 is 16 amino acids long. Deletions cut 3 bases from V and 2 bases from J, with 17 bases between. CDR3 loop: CAISDSGRTVAYEQYF. For the CDR3, the DNA is TGTGCCATCAGTGACTCTGGGAGGACAGTTGCCTACGAGCAGTACTTC.

Here the CDR3 reads CSALRSSSYNEQFF. The CDR3 nucleotides are TGCAGTGCTCTGAGATCGAGCTCCTACAATGAGCAGTTCTTC. The rearrangement joins TRBV20-1 to TRBJ2-1; no clear D gene. Germline assignment: CDR1 DFQATT and CDR2 SNEGSKA (reference sequence). Between the trimmed V and J ends, which lost 5 bases and 0 bases, there was a span of 11 bases. This CDR3 is built from 14 residues.

This clonotype was recorded once. The rearrangement links TRBV6-5 to TRBJ2-2, with 8 bases fitting TRBD2. The CDR3 runs to 18 residues. Germline V lookup: CDR1 MNHEY, CDR2 SVGAGI. V dropped 0 bases and J dropped 5; count of bases not matched to a gene: 11. The CDR3 protein is CASSYSKGFSGATGELFF. CDR3 nucleotide sequence: TGTGCCAGCAGTTACTCGAAGGGTTTTAGCGGGGCAACCGGGGAGCTGTTTTTT.

J is TRBJ2-3 and V is TRBV5-1; no clear D. This CDR3 is 14 amino acids long. Germline V gives CDR1 SGHRS, CDR2 YFSETQ. Deletions cut 1 base from V and 0 bases from J, with 6 bases between. The CDR3 is CASSLRISTDTQYF. The DNA for the CDR3 is TGCGCCAGCAGCTTGCGAATTAGCACAGATACGCAGTATTTT.

A few counts support this clonotype. The J gene is TRBJ2-7, the V gene TRBV6-5, with 7 bases matching TRBD1. The CDR3 loop spans 15 amino acids. V lost 4 bases to trimming and J lost 5 bases; unmatched junction nucleotides: 11. Germline CDR1 and CDR2: MNHEY and SVGAGI. The CDR3 loop reads CASSSPGTAEDEQYF. DNA for the CDR3: TGTGCCAGCAGTTCCCCCGGGACAGCAGAGGACGAGCAGTACTTC.

V is TRBV25-1 and J is TRBJ2-2; a weak D match, TRBD1 (5 bases). This CDR3 spans 12 amino acids. Trimming left V 3 bases short and J 8 bases short, with 7 bases between. The germline CDR1 and CDR2 sequences are MGHDK and SYGVNS. The CDR3 DNA reads as TGTGCCAGCAGTGATCGACAGGGGGAGCTGTTTTTT. Amino acid sequence: CASSDRQGELFF.

The chain links TRBV4-3 to TRBJ1-6, with D tentatively TRBD1 (6 bases). V lost 0 bases to trimming and J lost 1 base, with 13 bases between them. This CDR3 has 18 amino acids. The germline CDR1 and CDR2 sequences are LGHNA and YSLEER. Written as DNA, the CDR3 is TGCGCCAGCAGCCAAGACCGGACAGTCATGTCCTATAATTCACCCCTCCACTTT. Translating gives CASSQDRTVMSYNSPLHF.